Each of the 23 T cell receptor beta chains below was sequenced from the same sample in a study of shared clonotypes between healthy human individuals. Measured with immunoSEQ multiplex PCR; TCRdb has only the in-frame clones, and not every one. The table records a few hundred thousand clones, roughly 80% of them present only once. Sequenced input: PBMCs. The receptors were gathered from a middle-aged woman in good health. Some clones in this sample may be carry-over from other donors' samples.

The chain employs TRBV4-1 and TRBJ2-4; TRBD2 might be the D (6 bases). The CDR3 spans 17 residues. With 1 base removed from V and 8 bases from J, the gap between germline ends came to 21 bases. Germline CDR1 MGHRA, CDR2 YSYEKL. Here the CDR3 DNA reads TGCGCCAGCAGCCAAGGTATTAGGGCGCGGGGATGGGACATTCAGTACTTC. Residues: CASSQGIRARGWDIQYF.

This clone was observed at least ten times. The genes are TRBV10-3 and TRBJ1-1; 7 nucleotides align to TRBD1. The CDR3 loop spans 14 amino acids. The V segment lost 3 bases and the J segment 1 base; nucleotides outside the gene matches: 2. The germline V gene encodes CDR1 ENHRY and CDR2 SYGVKD. The DNA of the CDR3 is TGTGCCATCAGTGATAAGGGGGCGAACACTGAAGCTTTCTTT. Its protein product is CAISDKGANTEAFF.

J is TRBJ2-7 and V is TRBV7-2, with 10 bases identical to TRBD1. CDR1 and CDR2 (germline): SGHTA, FQGNSA. CDR3 length: 14 amino acids. Trimming took 3 bases from V and 6 from J; bases not matched to a gene: 5. DNA of the CDR3: TGTGCCAGCAGCTTTAGGGGGGACAGGGGCGAGCAGTACTTC. Translated, it gives CASSFRGDRGEQYF.

This clone was seen a handful of times. V usage is TRBV6-4 and J usage is TRBJ1-5; D gene ambiguous. This CDR3 has 13 amino acids. Germline V gene lookup returns CDR1 MRHNA and CDR2 SNTAGT. The V end was cut by 6 bases, the J end by 2 bases, with 8 bases between. This chain's CDR3 is CASSAEGNQPQHF. In DNA, the CDR3 is TGTGCCAGCAGCGCCGAGGGCAATCAGCCCCAGCATTTT.

The J gene is TRBJ2-6, the V gene TRBV9; unclear D gene. This CDR3 is built from 14 residues. The V gene's germline CDR1 is SGDLS and CDR2 YYNGEE. Trimming left V 4 bases short and J 4 bases short, with 9 bases between. The CDR3 bases are TGTGCCAGCAGCCCCGACACGGGGGCCAACGTCCTGACTTTC. Translation gives CASSPDTGANVLTF.

On this clone: A read error is likely here: a far larger clone is one base away. The sample holds other DNA sequences that translate to the same CDR3. This chain joins TRBV15 and TRBJ2-5, with D perhaps matching TRBD1 or TRBD2 (7 bases each). The CDR3 length is 18 residues. Trimming removed 1 base at V and 4 bases at J, with 22 bases between. Germline lookup yields CDR1 LNHNV and CDR2 YYDKDF (reference sequence). CDR3 nucleotides: TGTGCCACCAGCAGAGTGGGAGGGGGCCGGATATATAGAGAGACCCAGTACTTC. It is translated as CATSRVGGGRIYRETQYF.

In this sample, this clone turned up many times. At one boundary the junction diverges from the germline segment, which might be a read error. V is TRBV7-7 and J is TRBJ2-1, with 7 positions matching TRBD2. This CDR3 spans 13 amino acids. Germline V gives CDR1 SSHAT, CDR2 FNYEAQ (reference sequence). In nucleotides, the CDR3 is TGTGCTAGCAGCTTAGTGGGGGAGGGGGAGCAGTTCTTC. It yields the protein CASSLVGEGEQFF.

CDR3 loop: CASSRGGGTGELFF. The CDR3, as DNA: TGTGCCAGCAGTCGTGGGGGCGGCACCGGGGAGCTGTTTTTT. This sequence joins TRBV6-1 and TRBJ2-2; perhaps TRBD1 as D (6 bases). V shed 5 bases and J shed 4 bases, with 11 bases lying between them. Looked up from germline, CDR1 is MNHNS and CDR2 is SASEGT. The CDR3 runs to 14 residues.

In regard to this clone: This likely traces to a read error, being one base from a far larger clone. This specimen includes other DNA sequences encoding the same CDR3. This rearrangement joins TRBV30 to TRBJ1-1; D remains ambiguous. The CDR3 consists of 13 residues. The germline V gene has CDR1 GTSNPN and CDR2 SVGIG (reference sequence). CDR3 DNA sequence: TGTGCCTGGGAGGGAAACATGAACACCGAAGCTTTCTTT. Translating gives CAWEGNMNTEAFF.

The genes are TRBV4-1 and TRBJ2-7; D gene ambiguous. Germline V lookup: CDR1 MGHRA, CDR2 YSYEKL. The CDR3 is made up of 13 amino acids. V dropped 0 bases and J dropped 3 bases, with 6 bases sitting between them. The CDR3 DNA sequence: TGCGCCAGCAGCCAAGATATACGCTACGAGCAGTACTTC. Translated: CASSQDIRYEQYF.

The chain is built from TRBV29-1 and TRBJ2-5; 9 bases agree with TRBD2. Per the germline V gene, CDR1 is SQVTM and CDR2 is ANQGSEA. Losses at the gene ends were 7 bases for V and 7 bases for J; bases not matched to a gene: 10. The CDR3 loop spans 13 amino acids. The DNA of the CDR3 is TGCAGCGGACAATTAGCGGGAGCTAGGACCCAGTACTTC. Its translation: CSGQLAGARTQYF.

This clone was counted between two and nine times. V is TRBV28 and J is TRBJ2-7; 9 nucleotides align to TRBD1. The CDR3 sequence is 13 residues long. The V segment lost 10 bases and the J segment 4 bases; nucleotides outside the gene matches: 8. The germline V gene has CDR1 MDHEN and CDR2 SYDVKM. Here the CDR3 DNA reads TGTGCCACCGGCCCGGGACAGGGTTACGAGCAGTACTTC. Amino acids: CATGPGQGYEQYF.

Concerning this clone itself: It may be a read error: a sequence one base away is much more abundant. Other DNA sequences in the same sample also yield this CDR3. As DNA, the CDR3 is TGTGCCAGCAGCGCACAACTAGCGGGAGGGGTCTATGAGCAGTTCTTC. The encoded protein is CASSAQLAGGVYEQFF. The rearrangement joins TRBV9 to TRBJ2-1; 13 bases map to TRBD2. With V trimmed by 3 bases and J by 8 bases, 8 bases remained unmatched. This CDR3 has 16 amino acids. Looked up from germline, CDR1 is SGDLS and CDR2 is YYNGEE. Looking up the rest from reference TRBV9 and TRBJ2-1 gives the full variable domain: DSGVTQTPKHLITATGQRVTLRCSPRSGDLSVYWYQQSLDQGLQFLIQYYNGEERAKGNILERFSAQQFPDLHSELNLSSLELGDSALYFCASSAQLAGGVYEQFFGPGTRLTVL.

The V call is TRBV5-4, the J call TRBJ2-5, with 8 bases aligning to TRBD1. Germline loops: CDR1 SGHNT, CDR2 YYREEE (reference sequence). Trimming removed 4 bases from V and 4 bases from J; junction bases left unmatched: 12. CDR3 length: 16 amino acids. The CDR3 bases are TGTGCCAGCAGCACCTCAGGGGGGACAGGCGGAGAGACCCAGTACTTC. Its translation: CASSTSGGTGGETQYF.

V usage is TRBV19 and J usage is TRBJ2-7, with 10 bases identical to TRBD2. V lost 5 bases to trimming and J lost 2 bases; unmatched junction nucleotides: 6. This CDR3 comprises 15 residues. Germline-derived CDR1 and CDR2 are LNHDA and SQIVND (reference sequence). The CDR3 protein is CASSGTSGNPYEQYF. Written as DNA, the CDR3 is TGTGCCAGTAGTGGAACTAGCGGGAACCCCTACGAGCAGTACTTC.

Regarding this clone: Only one base separates this from a far larger clonotype, so it likely reflects a read error. Other nucleotide sequences from this sample produce the same CDR3. The V gene is TRBV9, the J gene TRBJ1-4; D is undetermined. This CDR3 comprises 15 residues. V lost 8 bases and J lost 0, with 14 bases in between. CDR1 is SGDLS and CDR2 is YYNGEE in the germline V gene. CDR3 sequence: CASSPRSATNEKLFF. In DNA, the CDR3 is TGTGCCAGTAGCCCACGATCTGCAACTAATGAAAAACTGTTTTTT. The full variable domain, with the rest looked up from reference TRBV9 and TRBJ1-4, is DSGVTQTPKHLITATGQRVTLRCSPRSGDLSVYWYQQSLDQGLQFLIQYYNGEERAKGNILERFSAQQFPDLHSELNLSSLELGDSALYFCASSPRSATNEKLFFGSGTQLSVL.

On this clone: This CDR3 is also generated by other DNA sequences in the sample. The chain joins TRBV20-1 to TRBJ2-5; D unresolved. V dropped 3 bases and J dropped 5 bases, with 1 base sitting between them. This CDR3 region has 9 residues. CDR1 is DFQATT, CDR2 SNEGSKA, per germline (reference sequence). CDR3 sequence reads: CSASETQYF. The CDR3 coding sequence is TGCAGTGCTAGTGAGACCCAGTACTTC.

This clone was found once. The chain couples TRBV7-2 to TRBJ1-2, with D hard to call. The CDR3 covers 13 residues. Germline V CDR1 and CDR2: SGHTA, FQGNSA. Trimming removed 6 bases from V and 2 bases from J, with 10 bases in between. CDR3 region: CASSYDTNYGYTF. The CDR3 DNA reads TGTGCCAGCAGTTATGACACCAACTATGGCTACACCTTC.

V usage is TRBV16 and J usage is TRBJ2-1, with 7 bases fitting TRBD2. This CDR3 has 17 residues. Germline loops: CDR1 KGHSY, CDR2 FQNENV. V was clipped by 0 bases and J by 0 bases; unmatched bases: 5. The CDR3 region is CASSQSAAGSSYNEQFF. The CDR3 region has the DNA TGTGCCAGCAGCCAATCAGCAGCGGGGAGCTCCTACAATGAGCAGTTCTTC.

A word on this clone: The likely explanation is a read error, given a far larger clone one base away. J is TRBJ1-2 and V is TRBV2, with D tentatively TRBD1 (5 bases). Germline V CDR1 and CDR2: SNHLY, FYNNEI. The length of the CDR3 is 11 residues. V lost 9 bases and J 9 bases, leaving 14 bases between the germline ends. In DNA form, the CDR3 reads TGTGCCAGTGGGGGGGACCTTAGCTACACCTTC. The encoded protein is CASGGDLSYTF.

This chain connects TRBV7-9 to TRBJ2-7; the D is unclear. The CDR3 is made up of 13 amino acids. Trimming left V 5 bases short and J 1 base short, with 9 bases between. CDR1 SEHNR and CDR2 FQNEAQ come from the germline V gene (reference sequence). CDR3 residues: CASSPRASYEQYF. The CDR3 DNA reads TGTGCCAGCAGCCCCCGAGCATCCTACGAGCAGTACTTC.

This clone was seen repeatedly, ten times or more. This specimen includes other DNA sequences encoding the same CDR3. The CDR3 protein is CASSLEVTGYEQYF. The CDR3 DNA is TGTGCCAGCAGTTTGGAGGTTACGGGCTACGAGCAGTACTTC. The genes are TRBV28 and TRBJ2-7; D perhaps matches TRBD2 (5 bases). The germline CDR1 and CDR2 sequences are MDHEN and SYDVKM. The ends were cut back, 3 bases at V and 3 bases at J, with 12 bases in the middle. The CDR3 runs to 14 residues.

CDR3 coding DNA: TGTGCCAGCAGCTTGTTGCCCCAAGAGACCCAGTACTTC. Translating gives CASSLLPQETQYF. The J gene is TRBJ2-5, the V gene TRBV5-4, with D hard to call. CDR3 size: 13 residues. The germline V gene has CDR1 SGHNT and CDR2 YYREEE (reference sequence). V was pared by 1 base and J by 1 base, with 5 bases between.